The present T cell receptor (beta chain) was sequenced within a study of blood T cell repertoires in COVID-19. Turning to the study itself: Samples of COVID-19 (acute and convalescent) were obtained from the United States, Italy and Spain. Sample material is recorded as cDNA or gDNA derived from T cells, B-cell-depleted T cells, or PBMCs.

Authors' data handling: It was from reference gene primer amplification that nucleated cell counts were estimated. TCRdb's copy holds only in-frame clones and misses some; the assay was immunoSEQ multiplex PCR. V and J calls and clone size follow that table, whereas D and trimming were derived from the DNA. The repertoire includes about 180,000 clones, approximately 85% of them detected once, and over 9.5% sits in the top ten. The CDR3 is made up of 15 amino acids. Germline V gives CDR1 SGHTA, CDR2 FQGTGA. Trimming removed 2 bases from V and 1 base from J, with 11 bases in between. This chain uses TRBV7-3 with TRBJ2-5; no definite D call. Sequenced sample: peripheral blood. The clonotype originates from a human donor with active or convalescent COVID-19. The donor label of this sample is uncertain. The CDR3 nucleotides read TGTGCCAGCAGCTTAGAGCCAGCGAGCCAAGAGACCCAGTACTTC. This sequence encodes CASSLEPASQETQYF.